The next 23 T cell receptor beta chains were all read from a single sample in a study of T cells in tuberculosis (dated by TCRdb to between 2018 and 2020). Receptor libraries were prepared by the immunoSEQ multiplex PCR assay. TCRdb's version of the immuneACCESS table is confined to in-frame rearrangements and falls short of the full clone set. An unresolved V gene accounts for under half of the shortfall where checked; the remainder is of unknown origin. Recorded for this sample are 80,000 to 100,000 clones; approximately 91% of them occurred a single time. Under 2.5% of the sample rests with the top ten. PBMC were thawed, rested overnight, stained with GMM-loaded CD1B tetramer, a Live/Dead dye and anti-CD3, and then sorted on a FACS Aria II. C32 glucose monomycolate purified from Rhodococcus equi was loaded onto CD1B tetramers. Sequencing used CD1b-GMM tetramer-negative cells sorted from PBMCs. Read against the paper, the sample's cell subset or site label means: T cells not binding CD1B-GMM tetramer, sorted from same donor. The receptors shown here come from an adult woman with latent tuberculosis.

The rearrangement links TRBV19 to TRBJ2-3; D is unresolved. CDR3 size: 13 residues. Trimming stripped 4 bases from V and 0 bases from J, with 5 bases between. Germline V gene lookup returns CDR1 LNHDA and CDR2 SQIVND (reference sequence). Here the CDR3 DNA reads TGTGCCAGTAGTAAGCTTAGCACAGATACGCAGTATTTT. Translation: CASSKLSTDTQYF.

This chain connects TRBV10-3 to TRBJ1-1; 8 nucleotides agree with TRBD1. This CDR3 is 14 amino acids long. Germline lookup yields CDR1 ENHRY and CDR2 SYGVKD. Unmatched junction bases numbered 4, after V lost 6 bases and J lost 1 base. CDR3 in amino acids: CAIRGTGRNTEAFF. The CDR3 DNA sequence: TGTGCCATCAGAGGGACAGGTAGGAACACTGAAGCTTTCTTT.

V usage is TRBV5-5 and J usage is TRBJ2-7, with 10 nucleotides matching TRBD1. CDR1 is SGHKS and CDR2 is YYEKEE in the germline V gene (reference sequence). Trimming at V came to 5 bases and at J to 5 bases, leaving 7 bases not matched to a gene. The CDR3 sequence is 14 residues long. This CDR3 reads CASRGGTGADEQYV. For the CDR3, the DNA is TGTGCCAGCAGGGGTGGGACAGGGGCGGACGAGCAGTACGTC.

The V call is TRBV7-6, the J call TRBJ2-6; 7 nucleotides align to TRBD1. V was clipped by 2 bases and J by 1 base; unmatched bases: 2. Germline CDR1 SGHVS, CDR2 FNYEAQ. The CDR3 sequence is 16 residues long. Here the CDR3 reads CASSLQTGSGANVLTF. DNA for the CDR3: TGTGCCAGCAGCTTACAGACAGGGTCTGGGGCCAACGTCCTGACTTTC.

The chain combines TRBV28 with TRBJ1-2; D is perhaps TRBD1 (5 bases). The CDR3 is made up of 13 amino acids. Germline lookup yields CDR1 MDHEN and CDR2 SYDVKM. V dropped 10 bases and J dropped 4 bases, with 16 bases sitting between them. CDR3 in amino acids: CATQFIRGYGYTF. DNA for the CDR3: TGTGCCACCCAGTTTATAAGGGGCTATGGCTACACCTTC.

CDR3 DNA: TGTGCCACCGGGGGTGGACCCAATTCACCCCTCCACTTT. Its protein is CATGGGPNSPLHF. The rearrangement joins TRBV6-6 to TRBJ1-6, with D maybe TRBD1 (5 bases). This CDR3 region has 13 residues. V was clipped by 10 bases and J by 7 bases, with 14 bases between them. Germline CDR1 reads MNHNY; CDR2 reads SVGAGI (reference sequence).

The chain recombines TRBV9 with TRBJ1-4; unclear D gene. Trimming removed 2 bases from V and 0 bases from J, with 11 bases in between. This CDR3 has 16 residues. Germline assignment: CDR1 SGDLS and CDR2 YYNGEE. CDR3 residues: CASSVPPGTTNEKLFF. For the CDR3, the DNA is TGTGCCAGCAGCGTTCCACCCGGGACAACTAATGAAAAACTGTTTTTT.

The chain has TRBV7-9 and TRBJ2-2, with TRBD2 identical over 10 bases. Germline lookup yields CDR1 SEHNR and CDR2 FQNEAQ (reference sequence). The CDR3 length is 18 residues. J lost 0 bases, V lost 1 base, and 5 bases had no gene match. The CDR3 DNA follows: TGTGCCAGCAGCTTAGAGCGGGGGGGCCTTACGAACACCGGGGAGCTGTTTTTT. This translates into CASSLERGGLTNTGELFF.

The chain uses TRBV4-1 and TRBJ2-5; 7 bases map to TRBD1. Looked up from germline, CDR1 is MGHRA and CDR2 is YSYEKL. There are 18 residues in the CDR3. J was trimmed by 7 bases and V by 2 bases; bases with no gene match: 19. The CDR3 bases are TGCGCCAGCAGCCAAAAGGGGACGACAGGGTTTGTGGACGGGACCCAGTACTTC. As protein: CASSQKGTTGFVDGTQYF.

The gene calls are TRBV2 and TRBJ2-7; 11 bases fit TRBD1. After removal of 3 bases from V and 6 bases from J, the junction contained 16 bases not matched to a gene. The CDR3 is 18 residues long. The germline gives CDR1 SNHLY, CDR2 FYNNEI. In DNA, the CDR3 is TGTGCCAGCAGTGATAAGGACAGGGGGCTAAGGAGGAGGGGCGAGCAGTACTTC. Amino acids: CASSDKDRGLRRRGEQYF.

In this sample, this clone turned up once. This chain uses TRBV4-1 with TRBJ1-1; 7 nucleotides align to TRBD1. Germline V gives CDR1 MGHRA, CDR2 YSYEKL. The CDR3 is made up of 16 amino acids. J lost 0 bases, V lost 1 base, and 5 bases had no gene match. The CDR3 loop is CASSQGKGAMNTEAFF. The CDR3 region has the DNA TGCGCCAGCAGCCAAGGTAAGGGGGCAATGAACACTGAAGCTTTCTTT.

The chain has TRBV5-6 and TRBJ2-3; the D gene is possibly TRBD2 (5 bases). The CDR3 has 13 amino acids. V dropped 7 bases and J dropped 5 bases, with 14 bases sitting between them. CDR1 is SGHDT, CDR2 YYEEEE, per germline. The CDR3 DNA is TGTGCCAGCGGGGTGAGGGCTCGAGATACGCAGTATTTT. Translating gives CASGVRARDTQYF.

This rearrangement joins TRBV5-4 to TRBJ2-3, with 7 bases fitting TRBD2. V trimming: 4 bases; J trimming: 5 bases; junction bases outside the gene matches: 10. CDR3 length: 15 residues. The germline V gene encodes CDR1 SGHNT and CDR2 YYREEE (reference sequence). The CDR3 nucleotides read TGTGCCAGCAGCGGAGGACTAGTTGTTGGAGATACGCAGTATTTT. Translation: CASSGGLVVGDTQYF.

This clone was seen once. The chain recombines TRBV5-6 with TRBJ1-4, with D possibly being TRBD1 (6 bases). Germline CDR1 SGHDT, CDR2 YYEEEE. The CDR3 has 15 residues. The V gene lost 4 bases and the J gene lost 8 bases, with 18 bases spanning the gap. CDR3 sequence: CASSRPAGAGEKLFF. The CDR3 DNA sequence: TGTGCCAGCAGCCGTCCTGCAGGGGCAGGGGAAAAACTGTTTTTT.

The V call is TRBV5-6, the J call TRBJ1-6, with D possibly being TRBD1 (5 bases). The CDR3 spans 16 residues. Germline assignment: CDR1 SGHDT and CDR2 YYEEEE. The V end lost 5 bases, the J end lost 8 bases, and 20 bases lay between the germline ends. This chain's CDR3 is CASRPGGVTSYSPLHF. CDR3 bases: TGTGCCAGCAGGCCCGGGGGAGTAACAAGTTATTCACCCCTCCACTTT.

V and J are TRBV7-2 and TRBJ2-7; D is perhaps TRBD1 (5 bases). The germline V gene encodes CDR1 SGHTA and CDR2 FQGNSA. The CDR3 loop spans 14 amino acids. V shed 6 bases and J shed 1 base, with 13 bases lying between them. CDR3 sequence reads: CASSTDRNSYEQYF. The CDR3 DNA reads TGTGCCAGCAGTACCGACAGAAATTCCTACGAGCAGTACTTC.

The genes are TRBV27 and TRBJ1-5, with D possibly TRBD1 on 6 matching bases. The V gene's germline CDR1 is MNHEY and CDR2 SMNVEV (reference sequence). The CDR3 has 18 residues. Between the trimmed V and J ends, which lost 5 bases and 3 bases, there was a span of 23 bases. The CDR3 bases are TGTGCCAGCAGTCCCCAGAGGGGGGGACCGGTCGCCAATCAGCCCCAGCATTTT. Protein sequence: CASSPQRGGPVANQPQHF.

The chain joins TRBV28 to TRBJ2-2; 7 nucleotides agree with TRBD1. This CDR3 has 16 residues. Germline CDR1 reads MDHEN; CDR2 reads SYDVKM. The V gene end was trimmed by 7 bases and the J gene end by 5 bases; junction bases not matched to a gene: 13. This chain's CDR3 is CASTDAQQGYTGELFF. In nucleotides, the CDR3 is TGTGCCAGCACCGATGCGCAACAGGGGTATACCGGGGAGCTGTTTTTT.

This clone was observed a single time. The rearrangement joins TRBV9 to TRBJ2-3; maybe TRBD2 (7 bases). Trimming shortened V by 2 bases and J by 3 bases, and 13 bases separated the two germline ends. CDR1 is SGDLS, CDR2 YYNGEE, per germline. The CDR3 is 15 amino acids. CDR3 in DNA: TGTGCCAGCAGCGTCGGCGGGGGCTGGACAGATACGCAGTATTTT. Its translation: CASSVGGGWTDTQYF. Complete variable domain (other parts from reference TRBV9 and TRBJ2-3): DSGVTQTPKHLITATGQRVTLRCSPRSGDLSVYWYQQSLDQGLQFLIQYYNGEERAKGNILERFSAQQFPDLHSELNLSSLELGDSALYFCASSVGGGWTDTQYFGPGTRLTVL.

The chain couples TRBV6-1 to TRBJ2-7; D is unclear. Germline loops: CDR1 MNHNS, CDR2 SASEGT. This CDR3 is 13 amino acids long. Trimming stripped 3 bases from V and 2 bases from J, with 8 bases between. In DNA form, the CDR3 reads TGTGCCAGCAGTGAGGGCCCGGCCTACGAGCAGTACTTC. Translated: CASSEGPAYEQYF.

The chain couples TRBV2 to TRBJ1-1; D call uncertain. This CDR3 comprises 14 residues. Germline lookup yields CDR1 SNHLY and CDR2 FYNNEI. V lost 7 bases and J lost 0, with 12 bases in between. In DNA form, the CDR3 reads TGTGCCAGCACCGCGGTGGGAGTGAACACTGAAGCTTTCTTT. Translated, it gives CASTAVGVNTEAFF.

The chain joins TRBV6-6 to TRBJ1-2, with D perhaps TRBD1 (5 bases). Trimming removed 8 bases from V and 4 bases from J, with 14 bases in between. The CDR3 is made up of 13 amino acids. Germline assignment: CDR1 MNHNY and CDR2 SVGAGI (reference sequence). This CDR3 is CASPGEFGYGYTF. In DNA form, the CDR3 reads TGTGCCAGCCCGGGGGAGTTCGGCTATGGCTACACCTTC.

The chain joins TRBV6-4 to TRBJ2-2, with TRBD2 matching 15 bases. Per germline, CDR1 MRHNA and CDR2 SNTAGT. With V trimmed by 8 bases and J by 2 bases, 6 bases remained unmatched. This CDR3 region has 17 residues. The CDR3 coding sequence is TGTGCCAGCCGAAGGACTAGCGGGGGGGTAAACACCGGGGAGCTGTTTTTT. It translates to CASRRTSGGVNTGELFF.